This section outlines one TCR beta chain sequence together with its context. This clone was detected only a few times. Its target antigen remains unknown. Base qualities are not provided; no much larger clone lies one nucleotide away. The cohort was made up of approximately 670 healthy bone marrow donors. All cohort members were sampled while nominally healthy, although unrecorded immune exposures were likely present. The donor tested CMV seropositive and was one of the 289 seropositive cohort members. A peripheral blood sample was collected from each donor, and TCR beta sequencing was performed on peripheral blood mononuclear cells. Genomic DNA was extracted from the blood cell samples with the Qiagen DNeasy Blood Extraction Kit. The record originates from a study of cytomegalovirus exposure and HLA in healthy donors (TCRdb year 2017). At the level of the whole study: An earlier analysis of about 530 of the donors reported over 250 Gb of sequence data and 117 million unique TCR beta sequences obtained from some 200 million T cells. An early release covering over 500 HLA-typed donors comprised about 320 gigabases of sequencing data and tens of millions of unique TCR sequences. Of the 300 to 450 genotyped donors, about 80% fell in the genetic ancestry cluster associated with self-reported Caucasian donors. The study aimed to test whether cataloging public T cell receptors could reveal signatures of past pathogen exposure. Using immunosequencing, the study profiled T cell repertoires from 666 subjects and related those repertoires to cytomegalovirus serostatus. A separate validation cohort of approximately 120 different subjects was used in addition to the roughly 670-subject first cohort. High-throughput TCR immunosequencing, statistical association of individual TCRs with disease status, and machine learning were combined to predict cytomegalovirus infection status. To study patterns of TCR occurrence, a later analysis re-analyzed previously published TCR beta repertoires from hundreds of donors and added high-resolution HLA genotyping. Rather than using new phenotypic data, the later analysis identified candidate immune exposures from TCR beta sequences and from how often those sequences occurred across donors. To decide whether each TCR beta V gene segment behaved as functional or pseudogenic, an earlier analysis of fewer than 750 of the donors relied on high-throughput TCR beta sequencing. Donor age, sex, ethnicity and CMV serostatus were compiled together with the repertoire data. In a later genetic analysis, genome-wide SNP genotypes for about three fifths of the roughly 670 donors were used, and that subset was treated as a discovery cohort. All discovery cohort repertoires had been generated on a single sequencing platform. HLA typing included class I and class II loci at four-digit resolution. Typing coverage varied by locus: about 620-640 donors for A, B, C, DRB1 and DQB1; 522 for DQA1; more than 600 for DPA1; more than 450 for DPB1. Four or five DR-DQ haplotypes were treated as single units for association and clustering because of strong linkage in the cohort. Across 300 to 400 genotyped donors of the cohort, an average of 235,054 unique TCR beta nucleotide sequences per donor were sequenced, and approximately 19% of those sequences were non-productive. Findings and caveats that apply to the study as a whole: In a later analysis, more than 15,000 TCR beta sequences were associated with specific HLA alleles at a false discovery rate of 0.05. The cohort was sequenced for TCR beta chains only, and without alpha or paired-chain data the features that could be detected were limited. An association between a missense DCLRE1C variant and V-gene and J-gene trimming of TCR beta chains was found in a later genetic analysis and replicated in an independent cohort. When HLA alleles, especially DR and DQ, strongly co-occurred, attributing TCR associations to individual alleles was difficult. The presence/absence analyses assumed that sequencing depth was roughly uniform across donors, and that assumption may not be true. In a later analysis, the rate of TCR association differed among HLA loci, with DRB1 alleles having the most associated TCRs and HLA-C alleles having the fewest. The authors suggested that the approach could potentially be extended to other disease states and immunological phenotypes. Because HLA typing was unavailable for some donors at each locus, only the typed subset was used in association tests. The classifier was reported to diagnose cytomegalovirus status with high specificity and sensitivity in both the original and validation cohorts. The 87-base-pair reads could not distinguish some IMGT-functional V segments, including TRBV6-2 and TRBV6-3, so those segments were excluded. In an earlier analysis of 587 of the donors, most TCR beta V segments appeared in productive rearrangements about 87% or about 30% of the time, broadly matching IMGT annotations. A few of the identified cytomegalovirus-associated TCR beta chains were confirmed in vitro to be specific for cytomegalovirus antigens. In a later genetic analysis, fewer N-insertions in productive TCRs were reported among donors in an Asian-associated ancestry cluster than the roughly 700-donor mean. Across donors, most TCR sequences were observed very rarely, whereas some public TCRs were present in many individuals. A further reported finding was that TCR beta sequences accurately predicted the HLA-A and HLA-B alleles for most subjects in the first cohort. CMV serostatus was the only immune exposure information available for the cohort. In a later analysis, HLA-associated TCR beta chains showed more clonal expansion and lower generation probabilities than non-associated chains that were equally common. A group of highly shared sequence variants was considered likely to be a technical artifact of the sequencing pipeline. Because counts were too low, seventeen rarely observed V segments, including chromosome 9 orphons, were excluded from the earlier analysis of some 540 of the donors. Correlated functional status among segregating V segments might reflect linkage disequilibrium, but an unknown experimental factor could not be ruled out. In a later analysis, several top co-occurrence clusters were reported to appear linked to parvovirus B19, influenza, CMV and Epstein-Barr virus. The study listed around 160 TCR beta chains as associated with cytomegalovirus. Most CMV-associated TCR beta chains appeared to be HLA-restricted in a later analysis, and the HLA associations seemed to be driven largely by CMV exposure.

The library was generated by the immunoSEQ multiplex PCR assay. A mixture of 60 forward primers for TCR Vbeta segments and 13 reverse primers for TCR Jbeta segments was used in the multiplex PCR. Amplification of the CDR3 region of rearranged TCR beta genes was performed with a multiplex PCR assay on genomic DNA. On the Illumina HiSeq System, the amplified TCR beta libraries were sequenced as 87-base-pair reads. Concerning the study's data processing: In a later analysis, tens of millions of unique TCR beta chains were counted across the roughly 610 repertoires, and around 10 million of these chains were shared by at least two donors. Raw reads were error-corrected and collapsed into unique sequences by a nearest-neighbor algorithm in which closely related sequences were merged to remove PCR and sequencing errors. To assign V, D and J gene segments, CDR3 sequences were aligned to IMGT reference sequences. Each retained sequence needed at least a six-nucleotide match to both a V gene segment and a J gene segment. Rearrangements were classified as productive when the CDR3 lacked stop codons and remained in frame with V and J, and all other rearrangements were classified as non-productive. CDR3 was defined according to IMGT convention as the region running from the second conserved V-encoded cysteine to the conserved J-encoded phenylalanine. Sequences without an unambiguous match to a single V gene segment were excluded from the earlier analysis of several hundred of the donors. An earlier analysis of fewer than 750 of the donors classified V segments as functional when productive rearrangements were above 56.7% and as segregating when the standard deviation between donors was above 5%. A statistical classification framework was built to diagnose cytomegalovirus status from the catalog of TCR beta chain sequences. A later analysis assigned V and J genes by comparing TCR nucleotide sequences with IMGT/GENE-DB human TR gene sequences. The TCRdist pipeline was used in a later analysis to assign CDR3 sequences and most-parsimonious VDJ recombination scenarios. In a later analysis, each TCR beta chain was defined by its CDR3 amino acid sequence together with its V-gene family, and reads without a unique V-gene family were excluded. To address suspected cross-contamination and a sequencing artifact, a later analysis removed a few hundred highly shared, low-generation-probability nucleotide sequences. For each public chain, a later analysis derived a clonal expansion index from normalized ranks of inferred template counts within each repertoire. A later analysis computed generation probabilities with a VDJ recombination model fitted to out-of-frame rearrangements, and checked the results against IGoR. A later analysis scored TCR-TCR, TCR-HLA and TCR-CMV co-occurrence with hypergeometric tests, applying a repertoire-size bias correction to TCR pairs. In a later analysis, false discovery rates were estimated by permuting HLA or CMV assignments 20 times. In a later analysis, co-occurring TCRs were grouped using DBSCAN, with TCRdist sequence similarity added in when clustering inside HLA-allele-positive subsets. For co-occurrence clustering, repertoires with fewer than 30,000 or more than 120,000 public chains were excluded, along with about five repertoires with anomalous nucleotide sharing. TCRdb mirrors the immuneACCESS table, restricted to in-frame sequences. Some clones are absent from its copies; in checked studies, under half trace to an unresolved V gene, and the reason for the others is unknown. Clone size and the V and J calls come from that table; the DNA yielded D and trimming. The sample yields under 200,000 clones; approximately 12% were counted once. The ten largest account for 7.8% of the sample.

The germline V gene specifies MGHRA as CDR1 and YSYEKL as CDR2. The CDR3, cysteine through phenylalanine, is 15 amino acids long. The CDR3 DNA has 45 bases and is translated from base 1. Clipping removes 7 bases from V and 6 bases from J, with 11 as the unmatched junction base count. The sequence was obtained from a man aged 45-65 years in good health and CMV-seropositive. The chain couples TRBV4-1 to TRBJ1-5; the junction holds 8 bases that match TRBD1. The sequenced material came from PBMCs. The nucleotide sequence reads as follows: TGCGCCAGCACCTACGACGGACAGGGTGTTCAGCCCCAGCATTTT. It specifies CASTYDGQGVQPQHF.